The 20 T cell receptor beta chains presented below share a single source sample, sequenced in a study of metastatic and nonmetastatic thyroid tumors. All patients were treatment-naive before thyroid surgery. TCRdb used MiXCR to call clones anew from the PCR reads. The table records several thousand clones, 28% of them present only once. The material sequenced was adjacent normal tissue. The receptors stem from a female donor with papillary thyroid cancer or a benign thyroid nodule (not recorded which). Some clones in this sample may be carry-over from other donors' samples.

The chain is built from TRBV28 and TRBJ2-3, with TRBD1 matching 10 bases. The CDR3 has 15 amino acids. The germline V gene has CDR1 MDHEN and CDR2 SYDVKM. Losses at the gene ends were 5 bases for V and 6 bases for J; bases not matched to a gene: 8. CDR3 residues: CASSPGTGEIDTQYF. The CDR3 DNA follows: TGTGCCAGCAGTCCCGGGACAGGGGAGATCGATACGCAGTATTTT. The full variable domain, completed using reference TRBV28 and TRBJ2-3, is DVKVTQSSRYLVKRTGEKVFLECVQDMDHENMFWYRQDPGLGLRLIYFSYDVKMKEKGDIPEGYSVSREKKERFSLILESASTNQTSMYLCASSPGTGEIDTQYFGPGTRLTVL.

In this sample, this clone turned up a few times. The gene calls are TRBV27 and TRBJ2-3, with TRBD1 matching 10 bases. Unmatched junction bases numbered 8, after V lost 7 bases and J lost 1 base. The germline gives CDR1 MNHEY, CDR2 SMNVEV (reference sequence). The CDR3 consists of 16 residues. The CDR3 loop reads CASNIGGTGGTDTQYF. The CDR3 region has the DNA TGTGCCAGCAACATAGGTGGGACAGGGGGCACAGATACGCAGTATTTT.

On this clone itself: Germline and junction disagree at one end, which may indicate a read error. The CDR3 nucleotides read TGTGCCAGCAATAGCGGACAGCGGCGCTACAATCAGCAGTTCTTC. Translation: CASNSGQRRYNQQFF. The chain is built from TRBV9 and TRBJ2-1; either TRBD1 or TRBD2 may fit D (6 bases each). The CDR3 length is 15 residues. In germline, CDR1 is SGDLS, CDR2 YYNGEE.

By sample share, this clone is medium-sized (0.01 to 0.1%). J is TRBJ1-5 and V is TRBV29-1; a possible D gene is TRBD1 (6 bases). The CDR3 runs to 13 residues. Germline-derived CDR1 and CDR2 are SQVTM and ANQGSEA. V lost 4 bases and J 4 bases, leaving 11 bases between the germline ends. Here the CDR3 reads CSVGDNTNQPQHF. DNA of the CDR3: TGCAGCGTTGGGGACAACACGAATCAGCCCCAGCATTTT.

The V gene is TRBV20-1, the J gene TRBJ1-1; 7 bases are a match to TRBD1. The CDR3 is 17 residues long. V lost 3 bases, J lost 0 bases, and 13 bases stayed unmatched. Looked up from germline, CDR1 is DFQATT and CDR2 is SNEGSKA (reference sequence). The CDR3 is CSARGFSRTGLNTEAFF. The DNA of the CDR3 is TGCAGTGCTAGGGGATTTTCTCGGACAGGACTGAACACTGAAGCTTTCTTT.

V and J are TRBV6-1 and TRBJ1-2, with unresolved D. Per germline, CDR1 MNHNS and CDR2 SASEGT. V dropped 8 bases and J dropped 5 bases, with 9 bases sitting between them. CDR3 length: 11 residues. The CDR3 sequence: CASWFGYGYTF. CDR3 coding DNA: TGTGCCAGCTGGTTTGGATATGGCTACACCTTC.

By proportion, this clone is medium-sized. The chain employs TRBV29-1 and TRBJ2-3; 9 bases match TRBD1. V was clipped by 6 bases and J by 2 bases; unmatched bases: 9. The CDR3 spans 15 residues. Germline V lookup: CDR1 SQVTM, CDR2 ANQGSEA. The CDR3 here is CSVSPGQGYTDTQYF. As DNA, the CDR3 is TGCAGCGTATCCCCGGGACAGGGCTACACAGATACGCAGTATTTT.

As to this clone: A read error may account for a junction end that differs from germline. The V gene is TRBV5-1, the J gene TRBJ2-2; a possible D gene is TRBD1 (6 bases). This CDR3 is built from 13 residues. Germline V gene sequence: CDR1 SGHRS, CDR2 YFSETQ. CDR3 DNA sequence: TGCGCCACCAGCGTATGGACAGTCTGCGAGCTGTTTTTT. Its protein product is CATSVWTVCELFF.

This clone showed up many times. The chain employs TRBV7-9 and TRBJ2-3; D call uncertain. This CDR3 spans 16 amino acids. Between the trimmed V and J ends, which lost 4 bases and 6 bases, there was a span of 20 bases. Germline CDR1 and CDR2: SEHNR and FQNEAQ (reference sequence). For the CDR3, the DNA is TGTGCCAGCAGCTCGACCAAGGGTCGGTTTTTGGATACGCAGTATTTT. Translated, it gives CASSSTKGRFLDTQYF.

The sample holds a few counts of this clone. V and J are TRBV6-2 or TRBV6-3 and TRBJ1-6; D is ambiguous. V gave up 2 bases and J gave up 10 bases, with 12 bases separating them. The CDR3 is 14 amino acids. Looked up from germline, CDR1 is MNHEY and CDR2 is SVGEGT. The CDR3 loop reads CASSYAGRRSPLHF. As DNA, the CDR3 is TGTGCCAGCAGTTACGCGGGGAGGAGGTCACCCCTCCACTTT.

This clone was seen more than once but under ten times. The V call is TRBV10-2, the J call TRBJ2-2; D unresolved. The CDR3 covers 15 residues. Trimming took off 4 bases at V and 6 bases at J, with 15 bases between the two ends. Germline V gene lookup returns CDR1 WSHSY and CDR2 SAAADI. CDR3 loop: CASSVRSGYSGELFF. The CDR3 region has the DNA TGCGCCAGCAGTGTACGGAGTGGATACTCCGGGGAGCTGTTTTTT.

The genes are TRBV6-1 and TRBJ2-7, with TRBD2 identical over 10 bases. CDR1 and CDR2 from the germline V gene are MNHNS and SASEGT. The CDR3 consists of 14 residues. V lost 6 bases to trimming and J lost 5 bases; unmatched junction nucleotides: 7. CDR3 DNA: TGTGCCAGCAGATGGGCTAGCGGGAGCCACGAGCAGTACTTC. Protein product: CASRWASGSHEQYF.

The chain employs TRBV6-1 and TRBJ2-7; TRBD1 aligns across 7 bases. V was pared by 6 bases and J by 2 bases, with 13 bases of the junction left unmatched. The CDR3 is 16 amino acids. Looked up from germline, CDR1 is MNHNS and CDR2 is SASEGT. In DNA, the CDR3 is TGTGCCAGCAGCCACCTAATGTCAGGGACAGCCTACGAGCAGTACTTC. Its protein is CASSHLMSGTAYEQYF.

The rearrangement uses TRBV6-7 and TRBJ1-3, with 8 bases that match TRBD1. TRBV6-7 is an ORF; its function is uncertain. The CDR3 extends over 20 amino acids. J gave up 2 bases and V 8 bases, and 23 bases lay outside the gene matches. The CDR3: CASCPDRPGGFEHAGNTIYF. DNA for the CDR3: TGTGCCAGCTGCCCCGACCGGCCAGGGGGCTTTGAACATGCTGGAAACACCATATATTTT.

CDR3 bases: TGCGCCAGCAGCACCCGACAGGGAGGCTTCGCGTCACCCCTCCACTTT. The encoded protein is CASSTRQGGFASPLHF. The chain employs TRBV5-1 and TRBJ1-6; the match to TRBD1 covers 7 bases. V lost 4 bases to trimming and J lost 10 bases; unmatched junction nucleotides: 14. From germline, CDR1 is SGHRS and CDR2 YFSETQ. This CDR3 has 16 residues.

The chain carries TRBV5-1 and TRBJ2-7; D is uncertain. V was shortened by 7 bases and J by 0 bases, with 5 bases between the two germline ends. The CDR3 is 11 residues long. CDR1 is SGHRS and CDR2 is YFSETQ in the germline V gene. The CDR3 DNA reads as TGCGCCAGCCCGCACTCCTACGAGCAGTACTTC. Translation: CASPHSYEQYF.

The V gene is TRBV24-1, the J gene TRBJ1-5; tentative D call: TRBD1 (5 bases). Trimming removed 2 bases at V and 4 bases at J, with 11 bases between. The germline V gene has CDR1 KGHDR and CDR2 SFDVKD. The CDR3 sequence is 15 residues long. The CDR3 protein is CATSDSVGVNQPQHF. CDR3 in DNA: TGTGCCACCAGTGATTCGGTGGGGGTGAATCAGCCCCAGCATTTT.

A note on this clone: This is likely a read error, given that the CDR3 carries no conserved phenylalanine or tryptophan at its end. The chain carries TRBV27 and TRBJ2-7; 8 bases map to TRBD1. There are 14 residues in the CDR3. Per the germline V gene, CDR1 is MNHEY and CDR2 is SMNVEV (reference sequence). The junction had 12 bases not matched to a gene; V was cut back by 8 bases and J by 6 bases. The CDR3 sequence: CASSSRDRGSEQYL. CDR3 in DNA: TGTGCCAGCTCAAGTCGTGACAGGGGTAGCGAGCAGTACTTA.

The chain employs TRBV20-1 and TRBJ1-1, with D possibly TRBD1 on 5 matching bases. CDR1 and CDR2 (germline): DFQATT, SNEGSKA (reference sequence). V lost 2 bases and J 3 bases, leaving 13 bases between the germline ends. The CDR3 loop spans 14 amino acids. CDR3 protein: CSARNPEGDTEAFF. CDR3 in DNA: TGCAGTGCTAGAAACCCTGAAGGGGACACTGAAGCTTTCTTT.

This clone counts as large. The J gene is TRBJ2-3, the V gene TRBV12-3 or TRBV12-4; no clear D gene. The CDR3 has 14 amino acids. V dropped 6 bases and J dropped 1 base, with 11 bases sitting between them. The CDR3: CASRHTWGTDTQYF. CDR3 bases: TGTGCCAGCAGACATACTTGGGGCACAGATACGCAGTATTTT.